The clone carrying this T cell receptor (beta chain) showed up just a few times. Its antigen is undetermined. In TCRdb, the RT-PCR reads were re-called with MiXCR into one record per CDR3 protein. The repertoire holds hundreds of thousands of distinct CDR3 sequences, with approximately 15% as singletons. Looked up from germline, CDR1 is MNHNS and CDR2 is SASEGT. The ends were cut back, 6 bases at V and 7 bases at J, with 18 bases in the middle. This CDR3 spans 14 amino acids. These data belong to a study of response to subunit inactivated influenza vaccine. Findings of the study overall: Authors suggested each seasonal influenza vaccination recruits few new T cells.

The sample in question was PBMCs from blood, obtained about 11 days after vaccination. This chain connects TRBV6-1 to TRBJ1-1; tentative D call: TRBD1 (5 bases). This TCR was sampled from a man aged 45-65 years who received an inactivated influenza vaccine. Here the CDR3 reads CASRKGQGTDEAFF. The CDR3 DNA is TGTGCCAGCAGAAAAGGGCAGGGAACCGATGAAGCTTTCTTT.